This TCR beta chain was recorded in a study of T-cell memory formation after mild COVID-19. Study results and caveats: For contracting clones, CD4+ ones sat mainly in CM and EM, CD8+ in EMRA. Clones contracting over day 15 to 85 were CD4/CD8 balanced, with later expanders leaning CD4+.

To note about this clonotype: The antigen is unknown.

V was shortened by 8 bases and J by 6 bases, with 13 bases between the two germline ends. This CDR3 comprises 12 residues. The V gene's germline CDR1 is SGHTA and CDR2 FQGNSA. TCR alpha and TCR beta cDNA libraries with sample barcodes and UMIs came from 5'RACE using constant-segment primers. TCRdb reanalysed the 5' RACE reads using MiXCR and keeps one entry per CDR3 protein. Seen here are fewer than 150,000 distinct CDR3 sequences, about a sixth observed once, and the top ten hold 4% to 6%. Material: PBMCs or a T cell subset sorted from them (not recorded which). The receptor comes from a man between 18 and 35 years old who had mild COVID-19 (a few samples of this study predate the infection). Cell type and time point are not known. V and J are TRBV7-2 and TRBJ2-5, with D possibly TRBD1 on 6 matching bases. CDR3 residues: CASGLQGQTQYF. The CDR3 region has the DNA TGTGCCAGCGGTTTACAGGGTCAGACCCAGTACTTC. Variable domain in full (rest from reference TRBV7-2 and TRBJ2-5): GAGVSQSPSNKVTEKGKDVELRCDPISGHTALYWYRQSLGQGLEFLIYFQGNSAPDKSGLPSDRFSAERTGGSVSTLTIQRTQQEDSAVYLCASGLQGQTQYFGPGTRLLVL.